This TCR beta chain was documented in a study of T cell repertoires in cytomegalovirus infection. Study information: Carrying CMV and the relevant HLA type showed in public TCR beta signatures.

Whole-study findings and limits: What dominated the ex vivo response were HLA-C-restricted CMV-specific TCR beta clonotypes. Summed frequency of shared TCR beta families picked out CMV carriers who also had the relevant HLA.

One entry per CDR3 protein, called by TCRdb with MiXCR from the reads. Of 630,000 or so distinct CDR3 sequences detected, less than 25% appear once; the ten largest clones hold less than 10%. This clonotype came up many times. The target antigen is unknown. The CDR3 is 15 residues long. The germline CDR1 and CDR2 sequences are MNHNY and SVGAGI (reference sequence). The V gene end was trimmed by 4 bases and the J gene end by 1 base; junction bases not matched to a gene: 2. The chain links TRBV6-6 to TRBJ2-5; 11 nucleotides match TRBD1. The material sequenced was CD8+ T cells from PBMCs. The source of this sequence is a human donor in good health (CMV status not recorded). Some clones in this sample may be carry-over from other donors' samples. CDR3 nucleotide sequence: TGTGCCAGCAGTTCCGGGACAGGGGGCCAAGAGACCCAGTACTTC. This encodes CASSSGTGGQETQYF.